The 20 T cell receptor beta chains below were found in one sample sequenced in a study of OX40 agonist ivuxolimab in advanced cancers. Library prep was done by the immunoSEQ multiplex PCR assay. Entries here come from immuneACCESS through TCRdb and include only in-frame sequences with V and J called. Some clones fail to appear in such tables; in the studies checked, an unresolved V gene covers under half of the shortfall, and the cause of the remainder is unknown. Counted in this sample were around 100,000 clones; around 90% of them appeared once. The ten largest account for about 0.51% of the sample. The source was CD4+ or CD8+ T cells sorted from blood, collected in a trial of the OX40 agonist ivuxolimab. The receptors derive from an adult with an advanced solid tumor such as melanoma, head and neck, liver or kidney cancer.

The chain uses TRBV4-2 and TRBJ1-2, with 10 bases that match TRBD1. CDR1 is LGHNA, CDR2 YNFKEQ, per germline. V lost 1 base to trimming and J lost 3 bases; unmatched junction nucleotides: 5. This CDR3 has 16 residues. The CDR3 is CASSQVGDRGHYGYTF. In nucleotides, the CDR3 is TGTGCCAGCAGCCAAGTGGGGGACAGGGGCCACTATGGCTACACCTTC.

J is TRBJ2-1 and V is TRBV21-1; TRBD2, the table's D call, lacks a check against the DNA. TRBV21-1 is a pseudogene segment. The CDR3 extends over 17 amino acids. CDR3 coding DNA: TGTGCCAGCAGCAGCTCACCTCCTAGCGGAACCTACAATGAGCAGTTCTTC. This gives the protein CASSSSPPSGTYNEQFF.

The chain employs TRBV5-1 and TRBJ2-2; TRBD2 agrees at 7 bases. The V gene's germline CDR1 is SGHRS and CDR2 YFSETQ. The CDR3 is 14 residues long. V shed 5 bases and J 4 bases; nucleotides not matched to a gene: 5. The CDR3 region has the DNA TGCGCCAGCAGTAACCCTAGCGGCACCGGGGAGCTGTTTTTT. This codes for CASSNPSGTGELFF.

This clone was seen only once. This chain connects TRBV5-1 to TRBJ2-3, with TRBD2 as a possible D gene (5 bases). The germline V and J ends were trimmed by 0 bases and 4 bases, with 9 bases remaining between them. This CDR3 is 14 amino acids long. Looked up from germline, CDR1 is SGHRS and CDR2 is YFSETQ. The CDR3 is CASSLGGAPDTQYF. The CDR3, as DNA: TGCGCCAGCAGCTTGGGGGGAGCGCCAGATACGCAGTATTTT.

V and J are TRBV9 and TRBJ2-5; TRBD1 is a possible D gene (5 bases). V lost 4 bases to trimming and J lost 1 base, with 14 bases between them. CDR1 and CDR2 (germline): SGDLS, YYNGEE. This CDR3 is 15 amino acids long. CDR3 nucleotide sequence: TGTGCCAGCAGCCCCCACCCAGACAGCCAAGAGACCCAGTACTTC. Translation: CASSPHPDSQETQYF.

The CDR3 is CASSPPGSSYEQYF. As DNA, the CDR3 is TGTGCCAGCAGCCCCCCGGGCAGCTCCTACGAGCAGTACTTC. The rearrangement uses TRBV5-6 and TRBJ2-7; D not resolved. CDR3 length equals 14 residues. V gave up 4 bases and J gave up 0 bases, with 11 bases separating them. The germline V gene encodes CDR1 SGHDT and CDR2 YYEEEE.

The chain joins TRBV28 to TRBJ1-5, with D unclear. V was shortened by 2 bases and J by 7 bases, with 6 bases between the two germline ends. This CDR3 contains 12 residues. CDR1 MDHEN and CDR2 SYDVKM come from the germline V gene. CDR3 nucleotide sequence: TGTGCCAGCAGTTTACGGGCACAGCCCCAGCATTTT. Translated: CASSLRAQPQHF.

This CDR3 reads CSAHVSKAFF. The CDR3 DNA follows: TGCAGTGCCCACGTATCTAAAGCTTTCTTT. This sequence joins TRBV20-1 and TRBJ1-1; unclear D gene. The germline V and J ends were trimmed by 6 bases and 9 bases, with 11 bases remaining between them. The CDR3 loop spans 10 amino acids. Germline V CDR1 and CDR2: DFQATT, SNEGSKA (reference sequence).

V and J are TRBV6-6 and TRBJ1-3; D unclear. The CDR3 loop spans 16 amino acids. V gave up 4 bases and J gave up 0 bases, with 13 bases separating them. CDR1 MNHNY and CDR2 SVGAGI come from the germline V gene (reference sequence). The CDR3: CASSFGVQSSGNTIYF. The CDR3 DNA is TGTGCCAGCAGTTTTGGGGTCCAGAGCTCTGGAAACACCATATATTTT.

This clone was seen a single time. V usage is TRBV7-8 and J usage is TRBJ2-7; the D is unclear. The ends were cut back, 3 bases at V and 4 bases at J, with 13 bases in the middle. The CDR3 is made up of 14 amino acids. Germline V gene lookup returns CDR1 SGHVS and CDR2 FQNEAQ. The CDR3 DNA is TGTGCCAGCAGCTTTCTATCTACCCTTTACGAGCAGTACTTC. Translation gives CASSFLSTLYEQYF.

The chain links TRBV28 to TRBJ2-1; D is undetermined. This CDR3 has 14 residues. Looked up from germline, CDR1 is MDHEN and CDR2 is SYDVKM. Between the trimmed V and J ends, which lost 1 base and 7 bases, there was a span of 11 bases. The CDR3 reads CASSLLGSWNEQFF. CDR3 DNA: TGTGCCAGCAGTTTATTGGGCAGTTGGAATGAGCAGTTCTTC.

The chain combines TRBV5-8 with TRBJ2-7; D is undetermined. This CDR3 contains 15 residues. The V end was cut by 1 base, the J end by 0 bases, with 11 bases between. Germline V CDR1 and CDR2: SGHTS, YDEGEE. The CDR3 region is CASSLRVTNSYEQYF. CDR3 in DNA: TGTGCCAGCAGCTTGAGGGTTACCAACTCCTACGAGCAGTACTTC. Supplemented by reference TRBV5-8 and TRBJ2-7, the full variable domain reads EAGVTQSPTHLIKTRGQQATLRCSPISGHTSVYWYQQALGLGLQFLLWYDEGEERNRGNFPPRFSGRQFPNYSSELNVNALELEDSALYLCASSLRVTNSYEQYFGPGTRLTVT.

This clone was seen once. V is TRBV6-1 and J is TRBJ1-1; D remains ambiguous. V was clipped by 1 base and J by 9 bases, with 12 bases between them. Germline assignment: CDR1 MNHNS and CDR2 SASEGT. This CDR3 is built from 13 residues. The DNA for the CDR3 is TGTGCCAGCAGTGAAGTCGGGAACAGCAAAGCTTTCTTT. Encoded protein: CASSEVGNSKAFF.

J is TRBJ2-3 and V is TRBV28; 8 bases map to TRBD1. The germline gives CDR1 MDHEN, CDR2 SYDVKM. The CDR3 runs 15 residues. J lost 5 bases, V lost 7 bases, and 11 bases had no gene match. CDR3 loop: CASNSADRVGDTQYF. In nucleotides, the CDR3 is TGTGCCAGCAATTCCGCGGACAGGGTAGGAGATACGCAGTATTTT. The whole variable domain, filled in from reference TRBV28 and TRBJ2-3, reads DVKVTQSSRYLVKRTGEKVFLECVQDMDHENMFWYRQDPGLGLRLIYFSYDVKMKEKGDIPEGYSVSREKKERFSLILESASTNQTSMYLCASNSADRVGDTQYFGPGTRLTVL.

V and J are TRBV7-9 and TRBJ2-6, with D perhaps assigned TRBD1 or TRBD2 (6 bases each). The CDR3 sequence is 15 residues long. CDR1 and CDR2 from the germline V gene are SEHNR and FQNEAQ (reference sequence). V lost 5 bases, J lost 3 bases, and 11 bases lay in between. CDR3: CASSKQGGGANVLTF. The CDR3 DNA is TGTGCCAGCAGCAAACAGGGAGGTGGGGCCAACGTCCTGACTTTC.

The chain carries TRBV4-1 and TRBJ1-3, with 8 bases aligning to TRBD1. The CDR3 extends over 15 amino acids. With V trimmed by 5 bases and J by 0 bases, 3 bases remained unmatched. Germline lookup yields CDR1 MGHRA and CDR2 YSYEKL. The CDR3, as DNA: TGCGCCAGCAGCTCTACAGGGGGCTCTGGAAACACCATATATTTT. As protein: CASSSTGGSGNTIYF.

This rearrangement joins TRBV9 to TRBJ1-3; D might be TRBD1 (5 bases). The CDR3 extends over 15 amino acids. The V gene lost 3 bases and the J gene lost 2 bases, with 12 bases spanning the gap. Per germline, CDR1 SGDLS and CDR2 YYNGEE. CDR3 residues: CASSGNSGTGNTIYF. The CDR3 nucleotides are TGTGCCAGCAGCGGGAACTCAGGGACTGGAAACACCATATATTTT.

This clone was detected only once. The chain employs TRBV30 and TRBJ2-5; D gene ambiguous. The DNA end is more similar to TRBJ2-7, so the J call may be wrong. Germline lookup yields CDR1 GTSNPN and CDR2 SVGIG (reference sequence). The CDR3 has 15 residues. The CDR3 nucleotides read TGTGCCTGGAAGACTTGGCGGACCAAAAGACACGAGCAGTACTTC. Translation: CAWKTWRTKRHEQYF.

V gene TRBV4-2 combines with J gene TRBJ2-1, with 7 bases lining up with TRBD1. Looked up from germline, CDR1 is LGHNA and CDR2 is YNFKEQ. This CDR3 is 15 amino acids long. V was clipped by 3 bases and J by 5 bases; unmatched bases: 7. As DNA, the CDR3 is TGTGCCAGCAGCCACCGGGACAGAGGGGACAATGAGCAGTTCTTC. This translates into CASSHRDRGDNEQFF.

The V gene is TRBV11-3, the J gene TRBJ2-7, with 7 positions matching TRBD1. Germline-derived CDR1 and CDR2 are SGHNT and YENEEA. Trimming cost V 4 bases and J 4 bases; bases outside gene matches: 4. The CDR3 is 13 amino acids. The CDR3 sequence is CASSYEQGYEQYF. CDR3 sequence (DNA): TGTGCCAGCAGCTACGAACAGGGGTACGAGCAGTACTTC.